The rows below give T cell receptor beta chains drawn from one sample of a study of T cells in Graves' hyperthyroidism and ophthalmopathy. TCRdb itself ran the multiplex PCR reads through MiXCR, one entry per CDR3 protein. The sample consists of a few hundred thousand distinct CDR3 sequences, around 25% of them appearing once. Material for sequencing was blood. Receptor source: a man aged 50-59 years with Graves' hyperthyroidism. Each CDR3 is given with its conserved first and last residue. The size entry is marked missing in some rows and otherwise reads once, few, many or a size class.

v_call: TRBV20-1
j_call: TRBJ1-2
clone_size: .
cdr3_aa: CSARGSGHLGNYGYTF

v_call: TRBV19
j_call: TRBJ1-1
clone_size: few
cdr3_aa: CASSIADLNTEAFF

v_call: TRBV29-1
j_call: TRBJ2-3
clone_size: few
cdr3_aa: CSVVGEDTQYF

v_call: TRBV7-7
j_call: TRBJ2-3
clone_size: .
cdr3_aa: CASSLAGRGDTQYF

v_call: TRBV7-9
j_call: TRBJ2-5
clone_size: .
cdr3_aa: CASSPGDGRKETQYF

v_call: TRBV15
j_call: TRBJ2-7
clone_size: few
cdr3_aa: CATRAGHAYEQYF

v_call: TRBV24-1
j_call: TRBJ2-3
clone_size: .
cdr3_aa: CATSDPTGGGFTDTQYF

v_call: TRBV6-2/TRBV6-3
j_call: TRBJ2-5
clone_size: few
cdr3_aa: CASSYGRIQETQYF

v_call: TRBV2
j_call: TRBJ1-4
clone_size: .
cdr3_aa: CASSGTGNEKLFF

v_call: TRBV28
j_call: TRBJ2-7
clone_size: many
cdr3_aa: CASSLLAGSHEQYF

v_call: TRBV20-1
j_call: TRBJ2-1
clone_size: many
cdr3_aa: CSARDLGGLAVNNEQFF

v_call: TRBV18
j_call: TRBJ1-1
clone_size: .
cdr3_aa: CASSPPIAGGTEAFF

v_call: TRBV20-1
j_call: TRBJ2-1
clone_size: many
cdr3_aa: CSAEAGTSGFNEQFF

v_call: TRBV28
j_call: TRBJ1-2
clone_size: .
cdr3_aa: CASSLGRENGYTF

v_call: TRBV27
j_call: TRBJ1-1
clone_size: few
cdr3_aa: CASRRQGGSTEAFF

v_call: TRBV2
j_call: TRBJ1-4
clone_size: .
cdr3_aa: CASTNRGARGVGEKLFF

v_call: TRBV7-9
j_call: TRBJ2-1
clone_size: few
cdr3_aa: CASAHNEQFF

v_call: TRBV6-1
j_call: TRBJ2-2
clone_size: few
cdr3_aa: CASSELGGTGELFF

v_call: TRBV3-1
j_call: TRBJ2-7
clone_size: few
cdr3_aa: CASSLGSPSEQYF

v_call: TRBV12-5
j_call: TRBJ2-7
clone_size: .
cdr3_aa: CASGLVSGTSAREQYF

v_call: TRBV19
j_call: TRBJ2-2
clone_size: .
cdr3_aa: CASTPQGRGELFF

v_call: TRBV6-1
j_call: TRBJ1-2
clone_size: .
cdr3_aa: CASREGTGFGYTF

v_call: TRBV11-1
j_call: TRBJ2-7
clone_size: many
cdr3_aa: CASSLRQSYEQYF

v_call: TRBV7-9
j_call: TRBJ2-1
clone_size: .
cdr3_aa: CASSLGSGRNEQFF

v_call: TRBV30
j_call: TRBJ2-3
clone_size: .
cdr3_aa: CAWIRSGRADTQYF

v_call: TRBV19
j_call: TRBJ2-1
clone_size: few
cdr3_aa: CASTRTSGNEQFF

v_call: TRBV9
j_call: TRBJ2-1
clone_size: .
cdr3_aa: CASSVGPGATYNEQFF

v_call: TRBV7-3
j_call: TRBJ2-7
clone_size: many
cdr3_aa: CASSFTGSYEQYF

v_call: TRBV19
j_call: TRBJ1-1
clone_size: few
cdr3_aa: CASVNRGQTEAFF

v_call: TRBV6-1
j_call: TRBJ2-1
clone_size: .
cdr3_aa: CASSEPVHEQFF

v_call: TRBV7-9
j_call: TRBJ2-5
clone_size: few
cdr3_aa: CASSLDLQGETQYF

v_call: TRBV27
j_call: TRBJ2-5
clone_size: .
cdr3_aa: CASSSRLAGGQVQTQYF

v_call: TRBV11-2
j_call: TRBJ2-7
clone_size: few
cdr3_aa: CASSLSGGRNEQYF

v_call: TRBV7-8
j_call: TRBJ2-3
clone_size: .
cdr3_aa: CASTLTRRSTDTQYF

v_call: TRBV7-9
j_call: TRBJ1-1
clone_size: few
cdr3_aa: CASSAGTAGAFF

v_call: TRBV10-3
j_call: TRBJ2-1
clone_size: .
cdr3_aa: CAISESTNYNEQFF

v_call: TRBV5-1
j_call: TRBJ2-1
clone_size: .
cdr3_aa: CATKSGSEQFF

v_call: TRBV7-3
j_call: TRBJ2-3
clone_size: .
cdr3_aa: CASSSPGQGSFVTQYF

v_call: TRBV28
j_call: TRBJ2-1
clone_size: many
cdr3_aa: CASSLGASRREQFF

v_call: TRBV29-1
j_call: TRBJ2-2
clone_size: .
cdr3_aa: CSALGADLTGELFF

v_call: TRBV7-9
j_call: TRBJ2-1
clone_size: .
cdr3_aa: CASSLVTGFLYEQFF

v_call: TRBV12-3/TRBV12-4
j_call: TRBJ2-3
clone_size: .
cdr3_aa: CASSFPGVGFPDTQYF

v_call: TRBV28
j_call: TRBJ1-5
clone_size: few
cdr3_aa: CASSLWGFNQPQHF

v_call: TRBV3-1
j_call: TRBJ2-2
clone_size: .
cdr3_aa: CASSQLRGWELFF

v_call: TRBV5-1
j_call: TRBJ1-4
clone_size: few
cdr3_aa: CASRLQGAPNEKLFF

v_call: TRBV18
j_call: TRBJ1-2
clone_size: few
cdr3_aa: CASSAKSVGGVDGYTF

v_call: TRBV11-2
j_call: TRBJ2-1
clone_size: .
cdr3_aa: CASSPLSTGTSGRENEQFF

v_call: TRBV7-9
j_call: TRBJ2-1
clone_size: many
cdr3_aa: CASSSIARLTNEQFF

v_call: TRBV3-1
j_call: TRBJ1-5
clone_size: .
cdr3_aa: CASSQGGGHQPQHF

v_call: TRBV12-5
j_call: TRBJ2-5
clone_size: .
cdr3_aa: CASDPGQGPPETQYF

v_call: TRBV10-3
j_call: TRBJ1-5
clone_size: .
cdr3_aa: CAISNQEDQPQHF

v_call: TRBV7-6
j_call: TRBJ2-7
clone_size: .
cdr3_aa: CASAEALYEQYF

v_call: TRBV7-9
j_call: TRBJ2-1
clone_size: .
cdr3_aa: CASSIRDNEQFF

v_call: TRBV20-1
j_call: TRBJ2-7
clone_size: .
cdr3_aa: CSARTTSSSEQYF

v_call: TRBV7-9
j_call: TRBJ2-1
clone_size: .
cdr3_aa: CASSLDSNNEQFF